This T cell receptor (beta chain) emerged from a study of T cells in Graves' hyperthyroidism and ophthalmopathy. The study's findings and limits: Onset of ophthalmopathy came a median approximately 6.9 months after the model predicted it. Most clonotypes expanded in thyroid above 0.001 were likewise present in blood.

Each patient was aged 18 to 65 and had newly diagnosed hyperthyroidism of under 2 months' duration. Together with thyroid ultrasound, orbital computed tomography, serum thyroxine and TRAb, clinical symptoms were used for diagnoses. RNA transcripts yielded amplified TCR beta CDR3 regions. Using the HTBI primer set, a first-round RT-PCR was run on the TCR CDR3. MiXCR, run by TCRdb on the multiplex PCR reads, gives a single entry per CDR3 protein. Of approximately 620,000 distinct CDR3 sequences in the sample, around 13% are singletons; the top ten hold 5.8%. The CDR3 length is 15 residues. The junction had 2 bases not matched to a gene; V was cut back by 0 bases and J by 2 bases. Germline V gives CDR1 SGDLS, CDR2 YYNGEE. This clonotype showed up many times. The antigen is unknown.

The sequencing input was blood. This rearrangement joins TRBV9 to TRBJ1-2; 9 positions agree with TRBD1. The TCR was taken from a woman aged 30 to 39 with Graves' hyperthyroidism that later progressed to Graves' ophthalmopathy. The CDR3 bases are TGTGCCAGCAGCGTAGGAGGGACAGGGAACTATGGCTACACCTTC. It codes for CASSVGGTGNYGYTF.